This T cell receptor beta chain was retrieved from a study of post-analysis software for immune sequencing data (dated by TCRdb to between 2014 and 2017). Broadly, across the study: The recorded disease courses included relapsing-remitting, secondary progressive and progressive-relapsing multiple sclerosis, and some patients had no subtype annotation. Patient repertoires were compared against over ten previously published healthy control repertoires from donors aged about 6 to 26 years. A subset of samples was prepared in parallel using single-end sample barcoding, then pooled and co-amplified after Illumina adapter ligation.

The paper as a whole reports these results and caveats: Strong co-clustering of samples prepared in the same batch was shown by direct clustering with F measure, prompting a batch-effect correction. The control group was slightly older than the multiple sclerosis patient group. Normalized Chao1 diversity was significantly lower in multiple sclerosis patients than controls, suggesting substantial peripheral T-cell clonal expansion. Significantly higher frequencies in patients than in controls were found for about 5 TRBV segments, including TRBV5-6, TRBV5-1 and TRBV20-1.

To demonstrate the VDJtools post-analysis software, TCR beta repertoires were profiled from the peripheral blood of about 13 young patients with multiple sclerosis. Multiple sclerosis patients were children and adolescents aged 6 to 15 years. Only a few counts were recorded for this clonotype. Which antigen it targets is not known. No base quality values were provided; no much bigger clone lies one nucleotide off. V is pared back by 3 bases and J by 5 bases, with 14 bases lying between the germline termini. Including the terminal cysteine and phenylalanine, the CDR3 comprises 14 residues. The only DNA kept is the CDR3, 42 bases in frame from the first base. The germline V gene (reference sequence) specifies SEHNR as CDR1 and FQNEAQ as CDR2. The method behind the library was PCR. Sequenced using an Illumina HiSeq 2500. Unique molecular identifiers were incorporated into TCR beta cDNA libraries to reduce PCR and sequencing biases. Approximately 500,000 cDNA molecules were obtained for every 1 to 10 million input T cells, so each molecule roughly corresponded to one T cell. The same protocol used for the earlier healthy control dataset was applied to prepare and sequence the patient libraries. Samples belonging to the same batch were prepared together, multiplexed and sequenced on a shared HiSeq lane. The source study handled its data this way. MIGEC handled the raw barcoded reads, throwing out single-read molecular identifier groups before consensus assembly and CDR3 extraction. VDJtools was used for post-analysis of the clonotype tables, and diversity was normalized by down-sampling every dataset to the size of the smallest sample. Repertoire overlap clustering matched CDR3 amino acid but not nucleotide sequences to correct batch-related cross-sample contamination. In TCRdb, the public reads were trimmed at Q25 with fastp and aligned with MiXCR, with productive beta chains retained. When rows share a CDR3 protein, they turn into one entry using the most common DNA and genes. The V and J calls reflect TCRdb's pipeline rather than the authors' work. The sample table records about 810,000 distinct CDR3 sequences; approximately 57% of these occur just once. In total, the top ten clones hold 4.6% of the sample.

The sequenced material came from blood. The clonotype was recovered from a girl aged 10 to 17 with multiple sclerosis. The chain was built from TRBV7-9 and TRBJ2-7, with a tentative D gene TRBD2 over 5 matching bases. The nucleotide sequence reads TGTGCCAGCAGCTTTGTTCGGGGTATGGACGAGCAGTACTTC. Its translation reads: CASSFVRGMDEQYF.